A single sample gave rise to the 18 T cell receptor beta chains below, sequenced in a study of T cell responses to AZD1222 COVID-19 vaccine. The table came from immunoSEQ multiplex PCR; TCRdb's copy has only in-frame clones and leaves some out. The sample yields 95,000 to 100,000 clones, about 90% seen once. This specimen consisted of peripheral blood, obtained on day 0 of AZD1222 vaccination. The receptors stem from an adult in good health.

This clone was counted between two and nine times. The chain has TRBV27 and TRBJ2-7, with 12 bases matching TRBD2. The V and J ends lost 10 bases and 5 bases, in that order; junction bases with no gene match: 9. CDR1 is MNHEY, CDR2 SMNVEV, per germline (reference sequence). This CDR3 is built from 14 residues. CDR3 DNA: TGTGCCATCGGGAGACTAGCGGGAGCCCACGAGCAGTACTTC. Its protein is CAIGRLAGAHEQYF.

V is TRBV11-2 and J is TRBJ2-5, with TRBD1 identical over 7 bases. Germline V gene data show CDR1 as SGHAT and CDR2 as FQNNGV. V shed 8 bases and J 1 base; nucleotides not matched to a gene: 10. This CDR3 contains 15 residues. In DNA form, the CDR3 reads TGTGCCAGCTCGATGGGGACAGTAGGCCAAGAGACCCAGTACTTC. Protein sequence: CASSMGTVGQETQYF.

V gene TRBV19 combines with J gene TRBJ2-5, with TRBD1 identical over 10 bases. The CDR3 is 15 amino acids. CDR1 and CDR2 (germline): LNHDA, SQIVND (reference sequence). The J segment lost 2 bases and the V segment lost 6 bases, leaving 6 bases of the junction unmatched. The CDR3 sequence: CASSPGQGPQETQYF. DNA for the CDR3: TGTGCCAGTAGCCCGGGACAGGGGCCTCAAGAGACCCAGTACTTC. Full variable domain (outside the CDR3, taken from reference TRBV19 and TRBJ2-5): DGGITQSPKYLFRKEGQNVTLSCEQNLNHDAMYWYRQDPGQGLRLIYYSQIVNDFQKGDIAEGYSVSREKKESFPLTVTSAQKNPTAFYLCASSPGQGPQETQYFGPGTRLLVL.

A single count supports this clone. V usage is TRBV30 and J usage is TRBJ1-4, with unresolved D. V lost 4 bases, J lost 9 bases, and 24 bases lay in between. CDR3 length: 16 amino acids. From germline, CDR1 is GTSNPN and CDR2 SVGIG (reference sequence). The CDR3 region has the DNA TGTGCCTGGAATATAAACCGGGTCCCCACGGAGCAAAAACTGTTTTTT. It encodes CAWNINRVPTEQKLFF.

V usage is TRBV11-2 and J usage is TRBJ2-1; no clear D. Germline CDR1 SGHAT, CDR2 FQNNGV. Trimming cost V 1 base and J 4 bases, with 11 bases left between them. CDR3 length: 15 residues. CDR3 amino acids: CASSLGRMGYNEQFF. The CDR3 DNA reads as TGTGCCAGCAGCTTAGGGCGGATGGGGTACAATGAGCAGTTCTTC.

The chain is built from TRBV7-2 and TRBJ2-7; perhaps TRBD1 as D (5 bases). The germline V gene encodes CDR1 SGHTA and CDR2 FQGNSA. This CDR3 spans 15 amino acids. V lost 4 bases to trimming and J lost 5 bases, with 18 bases between them. The CDR3, as DNA: TGTGCCAGCAGCTCCCAAGTGGGCAGGGCCCACGAGCAGTACTTC. It yields the protein CASSSQVGRAHEQYF.

The table lists this clone with a count of one. This chain links TRBV2 with TRBJ2-3; 9 bases fit TRBD2. V was pared by 2 bases and J by 2 bases, with 11 bases of the junction left unmatched. The CDR3 spans 18 residues. Germline V gene lookup returns CDR1 SNHLY and CDR2 FYNNEI. CDR3 residues: CASSENWRLAAATDTQYF. CDR3 DNA: TGTGCCAGCAGTGAAAACTGGAGACTAGCGGCTGCCACAGATACGCAGTATTTT.

The genes are TRBV5-1 and TRBJ1-4, with 10 positions matching TRBD1. The CDR3 consists of 18 residues. CDR1 is SGHRS, CDR2 YFSETQ, per germline. V shed 4 bases, J shed 5 bases, and the junction held 14 bases outside the gene matches. CDR3 sequence reads: CASSRSGTGDGWNEKLFF. As DNA, the CDR3 is TGCGCCAGCAGCCGGTCCGGGACAGGGGATGGTTGGAATGAAAAACTGTTTTTT.

The rearrangement joins TRBV27 to TRBJ2-7; TRBD2 agrees at 7 bases. The germline CDR1 and CDR2 sequences are MNHEY and SMNVEV (reference sequence). Germline trimming cut 7 bases from V and 0 bases from J; bases unmatched to any gene: 6. This CDR3 contains 14 residues. This CDR3 is CASTQRGSSYEQYF. Here the CDR3 DNA reads TGTGCCAGCACTCAGCGCGGGAGCTCCTACGAGCAGTACTTC.

The rearrangement links TRBV28 to TRBJ2-7, with 9 positions matching TRBD1. With V trimmed by 6 bases and J by 5 bases, 5 bases remained unmatched. The CDR3 has 13 amino acids. CDR1 and CDR2 (germline): MDHEN, SYDVKM. In nucleotides, the CDR3 is TGTGCCAGCAGCCGGACAGGGGTCGACGAGCAGTACTTC. As protein: CASSRTGVDEQYF.

This chain uses TRBV6-2 or TRBV6-3 with TRBJ2-7, with D unclear. Germline CDR1 MNHEY, CDR2 SVGEGT. The V and J ends lost 0 bases and 5 bases respectively, with 14 bases between them. CDR3 size: 15 residues. The DNA of the CDR3 is TGTGCCAGCAGTTACTCGAACACCCCCCTCGACGAGCAGTACTTC. This gives the protein CASSYSNTPLDEQYF.

The V and J genes are TRBV5-6 and TRBJ2-7; tentatively, D is TRBD1 or TRBD2 (5 bases each). V lost 5 bases and J lost 0, with 15 bases in between. The V gene's germline CDR1 is SGHDT and CDR2 YYEEEE. This CDR3 is 15 amino acids long. The CDR3 DNA sequence: TGTGCCAGCAGGGGGGACCCAAGAAGCTCCTACGAGCAGTACTTC. Protein product: CASRGDPRSSYEQYF.

This clone was counted once. The genes are TRBV9 and TRBJ1-4, with D possibly TRBD1 on 5 matching bases. The CDR3 sequence is 13 residues long. CDR1 is SGDLS, CDR2 YYNGEE, per germline. V was shortened by 4 bases and J by 15 bases, with 19 bases between the two germline ends. The CDR3 loop is CASSPRGGAQVFF. The CDR3 DNA is TGTGCCAGCAGCCCAAGAGGAGGGGCTCAGGTGTTTTTT.

This rearrangement joins TRBV18 to TRBJ2-7; D not certain. The CDR3 is made up of 13 amino acids. V lost 0 bases and J 5 bases, leaving 8 bases between the germline ends. CDR1 is KGHSH, CDR2 LQKENI, per germline. This CDR3 reads CASSPPSRHEQYF. The CDR3 nucleotides are TGTGCCAGCTCACCACCATCTAGGCACGAGCAGTACTTC.

The gene calls are TRBV9 and TRBJ2-7, with D unclear. V was shortened by 0 bases and J by 2 bases, with 9 bases between the two germline ends. The CDR3 has 14 amino acids. The germline V gene has CDR1 SGDLS and CDR2 YYNGEE. The CDR3 bases are TGTGCCAGCAGCGTAGGCGGACCCGCCTACGAGCAGTACTTC. Translation gives CASSVGGPAYEQYF.

V is TRBV19 and J is TRBJ1-2; 9 nucleotides line up with TRBD1. Germline values: CDR1 LNHDA, CDR2 SQIVND (reference sequence). V lost 4 bases to trimming and J lost 5 bases; unmatched junction nucleotides: 8. The CDR3 length is 15 residues. As DNA, the CDR3 is TGTGCCAGTAGTACACTCCGGGACAGGGATTATGGCTACACCTTC. The encoded protein is CASSTLRDRDYGYTF.

This clone was found once. V and J are TRBV9 and TRBJ1-6, with D tentatively TRBD1 (5 bases). This CDR3 comprises 15 residues. CDR1 is SGDLS and CDR2 is YYNGEE in the germline V gene. V was clipped by 4 bases and J by 6 bases, with 14 bases between them. The CDR3 reads CASSPRQTTNSPLHF. The CDR3 DNA is TGTGCCAGCAGCCCCAGACAGACGACTAATTCACCCCTCCACTTT.

V gene TRBV13 combines with J gene TRBJ2-1, with 11 nucleotides matching TRBD2. The V segment lost 5 bases and the J segment 7 bases; nucleotides outside the gene matches: 10. Germline-derived CDR1 and CDR2 are PRHDT and FYEKMQ (reference sequence). The CDR3 has 16 residues. This CDR3 is CASSTYSGRAGNEQFF. The DNA for the CDR3 is TGTGCCAGCAGCACCTATAGCGGGAGGGCCGGGAATGAGCAGTTCTTC.